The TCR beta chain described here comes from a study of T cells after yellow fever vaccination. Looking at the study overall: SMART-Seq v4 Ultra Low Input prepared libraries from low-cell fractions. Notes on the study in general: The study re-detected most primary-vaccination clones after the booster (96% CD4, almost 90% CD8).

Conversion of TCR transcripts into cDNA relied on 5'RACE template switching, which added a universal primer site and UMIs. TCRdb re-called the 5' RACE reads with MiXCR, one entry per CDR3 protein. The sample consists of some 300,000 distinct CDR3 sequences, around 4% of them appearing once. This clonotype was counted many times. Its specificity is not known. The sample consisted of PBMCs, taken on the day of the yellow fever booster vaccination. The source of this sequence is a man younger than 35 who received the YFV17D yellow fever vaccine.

The CDR3 loop is CSARTGYVLHF. The CDR3 nucleotides read TGCAGTGCTCGGACAGGATACGTGCTTCACTTT. The chain recombines TRBV20-1 with TRBJ1-6; 7 positions agree with TRBD1. CDR1 is DFQATT, CDR2 SNEGSKA, per germline (reference sequence). The CDR3 extends over 11 amino acids. V shed 5 bases, J shed 19 bases, and the junction held 11 bases outside the gene matches.